This is a list of T cell receptor beta chains from one sample in a study of blood T cell repertoires in COVID-19. Profiling relied on immunoSEQ multiplex PCR, and the TCRdb table lists in-frame clones only, not all of them. The table lists about 210,000 clones, roughly 94% of them singletons. The sequenced sample consisted of peripheral blood. These TCRs come from a man aged 25 to 40 with acute or convalescent COVID-19. CDR3s include the opening cysteine and the closing phenylalanine or tryptophan. Fields, in order: D gene, clone size, V gene, J gene, CDR3 protein, CDR3 DNA. A D gene is named only where the DNA matches it firmly. The size entry is marked missing in some rows and otherwise reads once, few, many or a size class.

NA	once	TRBV4-1	TRBJ1-5	CASSQEVGQNHQPQHF	TGCGCCAGCAGCCAAGAGGTTGGACAGAACCATCAGCCCCAGCATTTT
TRBD2	NA	TRBV4-1	TRBJ2-1	CASSRSPSGRAVEQFF	TGCGCCAGCAGCCGTTCCCCTAGCGGGAGGGCCGTTGAGCAGTTCTTC
NA	once	TRBV6-6	TRBJ2-2	CASSYSMITGGELFF	TGTGCCAGCAGTTACTCGATGATCACTGGCGGGGAGCTGTTTTTT
TRBD1	NA	TRBV5-1	TRBJ2-5	CASSPGQGVQETQYF	TGCGCCAGCAGCCCGGGACAGGGGGTGCAGGAGACCCAGTACTTC
TRBD2	NA	TRBV6-5	TRBJ2-7	CASTLAGHSYEQYF	TGTGCCAGCACCCTAGCGGGCCATTCCTACGAGCAGTACTTC
TRBD1	NA	TRBV5-1	TRBJ1-4	CASSSGRTGLNEKLFF	TGCGCCAGCAGCTCCGGAAGGACAGGGCTTAATGAAAAACTGTTTTTT
NA	NA	TRBV5-1	TRBJ2-5	CASSLVPGGQETQYF	TGCGCCAGCAGCTTGGTTCCAGGGGGGCAAGAGACCCAGTACTTC
TRBD1	NA	TRBV30	TRBJ1-5	CAWSVAQSGTGGQPQHF	TGTGCCTGGAGTGTAGCCCAATCCGGGACAGGTGGACAGCCCCAGCATTTT
NA	once	TRBV19	TRBJ2-5	CASSALGVGETQYF	TGTGCCAGTAGTGCCTTAGGGGTTGGGGAGACCCAGTACTTC
TRBD1	NA	TRBV28	TRBJ2-7	CASSPRTGGYHEQYF	TGTGCCAGCAGTCCGCGGACAGGGGGATACCACGAGCAGTACTTC
TRBD2	NA	TRBV5-6	TRBJ2-2	CASSFQTSGRENTGELFF	TGTGCCAGCAGCTTCCAGACTAGCGGGAGGGAAAACACCGGGGAGCTGTTTTTT
TRBD1	NA	TRBV30	TRBJ2-1	CASTGAYNEQFF	TGTGCCTCGACAGGGGCCTACAATGAGCAGTTCTTC
TRBD1	NA	TRBV28	TRBJ1-3	CASSSTGVPGNTIYF	TGTGCCAGCAGTTCAACAGGGGTACCTGGAAACACCATATATTTT
NA	NA	TRBV2	TRBJ2-3	CASNIMRTSTDTQYF	TGTGCCAGCAATATTATGCGTACTAGCACAGATACGCAGTATTTT
NA	NA	TRBV6-1	TRBJ2-7	CASSERGGHEQYF	TGTGCCAGCAGTGAACGAGGGGGTCACGAGCAGTACTTC
TRBD2	NA	TRBV4-1	TRBJ2-1	CASSQFGAAGVPYNEQFF	TGCGCCAGCAGCCAATTTGGCGCTGCGGGAGTACCCTACAATGAGCAGTTCTTC
NA	NA	TRBV3-1/TRBV3-2	TRBJ1-6	CASSSASPGVSSYNSPLHF	TGTGCCAGCAGCTCCGCCTCCCCAGGGGTTAGCTCCTATAATTCACCCCTCCACTTT
TRBD2	NA	TRBV5-8	TRBJ2-7	CASSFGLADEQYF	TGTGCCAGCAGCTTTGGACTAGCGGACGAGCAGTACTTC
NA	NA	TRBV28	TRBJ1-1	CASIDRSAGGTEAFF	TGTGCCAGCATCGACAGGAGCGCGGGTGGCACTGAAGCTTTCTTT
NA	NA	TRBV3-1/TRBV3-2	TRBJ2-4	CASSYQGKVDKNIQYF	TGTGCCAGCAGTTACCAGGGGAAGGTGGACAAAAACATTCAGTACTTC
NA	NA	TRBV2	TRBJ1-2	CASSLRELGYTF	TGTGCCAGCAGTCTAAGGGAGCTGGGCTACACCTTC
TRBD1	NA	TRBV9	TRBJ2-2	CASSGLGGQVNTGELFF	TGTGCCAGCAGCGGTCTCGGGGGACAGGTTAACACCGGGGAGCTGTTTTTT
NA	NA	TRBV27	TRBJ1-1	CASSLYITTEAFF	TGTGCCAGCAGTTTATACATAACGACTGAAGCTTTCTTT
NA	NA	TRBV4-2	TRBJ1-2	CASSQDEGRSGYTF	TGTGCCAGCAGCCAAGATGAGGGGAGGAGTGGCTACACCTTC
NA	NA	TRBV9	TRBJ2-1	CASSYGMVGLRDEQFF	TGTGCCAGCAGCTATGGTATGGTGGGACTTAGGGATGAGCAGTTCTTC